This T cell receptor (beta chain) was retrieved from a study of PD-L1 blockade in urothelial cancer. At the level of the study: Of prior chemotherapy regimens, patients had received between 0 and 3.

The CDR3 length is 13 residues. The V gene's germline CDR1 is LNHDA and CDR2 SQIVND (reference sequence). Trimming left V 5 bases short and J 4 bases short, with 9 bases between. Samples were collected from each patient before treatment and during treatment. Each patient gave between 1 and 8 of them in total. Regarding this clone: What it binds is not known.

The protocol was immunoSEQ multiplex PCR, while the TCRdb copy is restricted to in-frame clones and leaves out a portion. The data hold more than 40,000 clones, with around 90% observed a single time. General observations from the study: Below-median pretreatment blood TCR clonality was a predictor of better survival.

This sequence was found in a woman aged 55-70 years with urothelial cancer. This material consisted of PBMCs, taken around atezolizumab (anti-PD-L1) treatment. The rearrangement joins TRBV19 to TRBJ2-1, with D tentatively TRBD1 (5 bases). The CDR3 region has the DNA TGTGCCAGTAGTGACAGACAGTACAATGAGCAGTTCTTC. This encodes CASSDRQYNEQFF.